This passage covers 13 T cell receptor beta chains from one sample sequenced in a study of neurological immune-mediated disorders. TCRdb re-derived calls from the 5' RACE reads in MiXCR, one entry per CDR3 protein. The sample includes fewer than 90,000 distinct CDR3 sequences, roughly 5.5% of them seen just once. The sample comprised PBMCs. These receptors originate from a man aged 18 to 35 with multiple sclerosis.

This clonotype was observed at least ten times. This sequence joins TRBV5-1 and TRBJ1-4, with D possibly TRBD1 on 6 matching bases. V was cut by 0 bases and J by 8 bases, with 14 bases left in between. CDR1 and CDR2 (germline): SGHRS, YFSETQ. This CDR3 region has 15 residues. The CDR3 bases are TGCGCCAGCAGCTTGGACCCGACAGGCGGGGAAAAACTGTTTTTT. Translation gives CASSLDPTGGEKLFF.

This clonotype was detected ten times or more. This chain links TRBV18 with TRBJ2-1; no clear D. V was cut by 3 bases and J by 1 base, with 4 bases left in between. CDR1 is KGHSH, CDR2 LQKENI, per germline. CDR3 length: 13 residues. This CDR3 is CASSPQSYNEQFF. In nucleotides, the CDR3 is TGTGCCAGCTCACCGCAGTCCTACAATGAGCAGTTCTTC.

This clonotype was seen more than once but under ten times. The CDR3 reads CASSPAGADTQYF. DNA of the CDR3: TGTGCCAGCTCACCCGCCGGGGCAGATACGCAGTATTTT. This rearrangement joins TRBV18 to TRBJ2-3; weak D call: TRBD2 (5 bases). The germline V gene has CDR1 KGHSH and CDR2 LQKENI. This CDR3 has 13 residues. Trimming took 3 bases from V and 4 from J, leaving 8 bases between them.

There are many counts of this clonotype. This chain joins TRBV3-1 and TRBJ2-7, with 11 bases matching TRBD2. V lost 3 bases, J lost 2 bases, and 0 bases stayed unmatched. This CDR3 region has 14 residues. Germline CDR1 reads LGHDT; CDR2 reads YNNKEL (reference sequence). The CDR3 here is CASSQGLAAYEQYF. DNA of the CDR3: TGTGCCAGCAGCCAGGGACTAGCGGCCTACGAGCAGTACTTC.

This clonotype was seen at least ten times. For the CDR3, the DNA is TGCGCCAGCAGCTTTGCAGGGACCATGAACACTGAAGCTTTCTTT. It specifies CASSFAGTMNTEAFF. The J gene is TRBJ1-1, the V gene TRBV5-1; D perhaps matches TRBD1 (5 bases). Germline V gene lookup returns CDR1 SGHRS and CDR2 YFSETQ. The CDR3 spans 15 residues. Trimming removed 2 bases at V and 0 bases at J, with 11 bases between.

J is TRBJ1-5 and V is TRBV6-5, with 7 bases aligning to TRBD1. V trimming: 5 bases; J trimming: 6 bases; junction bases outside the gene matches: 4. This CDR3 comprises 13 residues. Germline V gene sequence: CDR1 MNHEY, CDR2 SVGAGI. The CDR3 bases are TGTGCCAGCAGTGAACAGGGGAGTCAGCCCCAGCATTTT. It codes for CASSEQGSQPQHF.

This clonotype came up many times. The chain has TRBV4-2 and TRBJ1-4, with D possibly being TRBD1 (5 bases). The CDR3 spans 15 residues. Germline assignment: CDR1 LGHNA and CDR2 YNFKEQ. Between the trimmed V and J ends, which lost 1 base and 8 bases, there was a span of 14 bases. The CDR3 coding sequence is TGTGCCAGCAGCCAAGCAAGGGACCATAGCGAAAAACTGTTTTTT. Its protein product is CASSQARDHSEKLFF.

Ten or more counts support this clonotype. This chain connects TRBV20-1 to TRBJ2-1; either TRBD1 or TRBD2 may fit D (5 bases each). CDR1 and CDR2 (germline): DFQATT, SNEGSKA (reference sequence). The V gene lost 3 bases and the J gene lost 3 bases, with 18 bases spanning the gap. The CDR3 is made up of 16 amino acids. As DNA, the CDR3 is TGCAGTGCTAGTGCCCCCTGGGGGAAAGTCTACAATGAGCAGTTCTTC. It specifies CSASAPWGKVYNEQFF.

This clonotype was recorded many times. J is TRBJ2-6 and V is TRBV7-3; D is undetermined. The germline V and J ends were trimmed by 2 bases and 2 bases, with 7 bases remaining between them. The CDR3 covers 15 residues. Germline CDR1 is SGHTA and CDR2 is FQGTGA. CDR3: CASSLVRAGANVLTF. Here the CDR3 DNA reads TGTGCCAGCAGCTTAGTCCGGGCTGGGGCCAACGTCCTGACTTTC. The full variable domain, in which reference TRBV7-3 and TRBJ2-6 provide the parts outside the CDR3, is GAGVSQTPSNKVTEKGKYVELRCDPISGHTALYWYRQSLGQGPEFLIYFQGTGAADDSGLPNDRFFAVRPEGSVSTLKIQRTERGDSAVYLCASSLVRAGANVLTFGAGSRLTVL.

The table lists this clonotype with many counts. CDR3 sequence: CSASHTRETSGATNEKLFF. CDR3 coding DNA: TGCAGTGCTAGCCACACTCGAGAGACTTCAGGTGCGACTAATGAAAAACTGTTTTTT. The gene calls are TRBV20-1 and TRBJ1-4; D unresolved. Trimming pared 3 bases from V and 2 bases from J, leaving 25 bases between. The CDR3 extends over 19 amino acids. Germline assignment: CDR1 DFQATT and CDR2 SNEGSKA (reference sequence).

This clonotype showed up many times. The chain uses TRBV28 and TRBJ2-7, with D tentatively TRBD1 (5 bases). The CDR3 runs 14 residues. CDR1 MDHEN and CDR2 SYDVKM come from the germline V gene. Trimming took off 4 bases at V and 5 bases at J, with 15 bases between the two ends. In nucleotides, the CDR3 is TGTGCCAGCAGTTCACCAGGGTATATGGACGAGCAGTACTTC. It specifies CASSSPGYMDEQYF.

This clonotype was detected many times. The chain employs TRBV9 and TRBJ2-3; the D gene is possibly TRBD1 (5 bases). Between the trimmed V and J ends, which lost 0 bases and 6 bases, there was a span of 14 bases. The CDR3 length is 15 residues. CDR1 and CDR2 from the germline V gene are SGDLS and YYNGEE. The CDR3 DNA reads TGTGCCAGCAGCGTAGCGTGGGGCGCTCAGGATACGCAGTATTTT. As protein: CASSVAWGAQDTQYF. The entire variable domain, with the rest obtained from reference TRBV9 and TRBJ2-3, is as follows: DSGVTQTPKHLITATGQRVTLRCSPRSGDLSVYWYQQSLDQGLQFLIQYYNGEERAKGNILERFSAQQFPDLHSELNLSSLELGDSALYFCASSVAWGAQDTQYFGPGTRLTVL.

There are many counts of this clonotype. The chain recombines TRBV7-8 with TRBJ1-1; D is possibly TRBD1 (5 bases). The CDR3 length is 15 residues. Trimming pared 2 bases from V and 1 base from J, leaving 11 bases between. Per germline, CDR1 SGHVS and CDR2 FQNEAQ. CDR3 in amino acids: CASSLLAGRNTEAFF. CDR3 nucleotides: TGTGCCAGCAGCTTACTGGCAGGGCGGAACACTGAAGCTTTCTTT.